The 3 T cell receptor beta chains presented below share a single source sample, sequenced in a study of circulating and synovial CD4+ cells in juvenile arthritis. Sequencing used immunoSEQ multiplex PCR; TCRdb keeps in-frame clones, though not all of them. The table shows about 34,000 clones, with 95% occurring only once. Sequenced: CD4+ T cells from blood. These receptors were taken from a human donor with juvenile idiopathic arthritis.

This chain joins TRBV4-1 and TRBJ2-1; tentative D call: TRBD2 (6 bases). The CDR3 extends over 17 amino acids. From germline, CDR1 is MGHRA and CDR2 YSYEKL. Trimming stripped 1 base from V and 4 bases from J, with 17 bases between. CDR3 in DNA: TGCGCCAGCAGCCAAGGGGTCTTTGGAGGGTCTTACAATGAGCAGTTCTTC. It specifies CASSQGVFGGSYNEQFF.

DNA of the CDR3: TGTGCCAGCAGCTACAGGGAGGGGGGGAACACTGAAGCTTTCTTT. Residues: CASSYREGGNTEAFF. The chain carries TRBV7-6 and TRBJ1-1; TRBD1 is a possible D gene (6 bases). Germline loops: CDR1 SGHVS, CDR2 FNYEAQ. Trimming pared 4 bases from V and 1 base from J, leaving 13 bases between. This CDR3 is 15 amino acids long.

The chain carries TRBV30 and TRBJ1-5, with a weak D call TRBD1 (5 bases). V was pared by 5 bases and J by 1 base, with 12 bases between. CDR1 GTSNPN and CDR2 SVGIG come from the germline V gene (reference sequence). There are 14 residues in the CDR3. The CDR3 region is CAWGEQASNQPQHF. In DNA, the CDR3 is TGTGCCTGGGGGGAACAGGCGAGCAATCAGCCCCAGCATTTT.